What follows are 17 T cell receptor beta chains derived from one specimen sequenced in a study of blood T cell repertoires in COVID-19. Sequencing was performed with immunoSEQ multiplex PCR; in TCRdb, only in-frame clones are kept and a portion is missing. The table records over 250,000 clones, 89% of them present only once. Sequences were obtained from peripheral blood. These receptors were collected from a man over 45 with acute or convalescent COVID-19.

The chain is built from TRBV5-6 and TRBJ2-5, with a weak D call TRBD2 (5 bases). CDR3 length: 14 amino acids. Germline assignment: CDR1 SGHDT and CDR2 YYEEEE. V dropped 4 bases and J dropped 5 bases, with 15 bases sitting between them. CDR3 residues: CASSPPAGDETQYF. The CDR3 DNA reads as TGTGCCAGCAGCCCACCGGCGGGCGACGAGACCCAGTACTTC.

V gene TRBV14 combines with J gene TRBJ2-3, with D possibly being TRBD2 (6 bases). CDR1 and CDR2 (germline): SGHDN, FVKESK. V was pared by 4 bases and J by 2 bases, with 13 bases between. The CDR3 covers 15 residues. The CDR3 DNA is TGTGCCAGCAGCCCCCTGCGGGATCACACAGATACGCAGTATTTT. Protein sequence: CASSPLRDHTDTQYF.

The CDR3 here is CASSRGNYYGYTF. For the CDR3, the DNA is TGTGCCAGCAGCCGAGGGAATTATTATGGCTACACCTTC. The gene calls are TRBV14 and TRBJ1-2; D uncertain. The germline gives CDR1 SGHDN, CDR2 FVKESK. CDR3 length equals 13 residues. V shed 4 bases and J shed 5 bases, with 11 bases lying between them.

CDR3 protein: CASSPGSRGYTF. The DNA for the CDR3 is TGTGCCAGCAGCCCAGGGTCTAGAGGCTACACCTTC. The gene calls are TRBV12-3 or TRBV12-4 and TRBJ1-2, with D tentatively TRBD1 (5 bases). The V end lost 6 bases, the J end lost 8 bases, and 13 bases lay between the germline ends. The CDR3 extends over 12 amino acids.

The J gene is TRBJ1-1, the V gene TRBV11-2; 8 bases agree with TRBD1. Germline assignment: CDR1 SGHAT and CDR2 FQNNGV. The CDR3 loop spans 15 amino acids. V was clipped by 5 bases and J by 4 bases; unmatched bases: 9. CDR3 sequence: CASSGPTGVLTEAFF. CDR3 sequence (DNA): TGTGCCAGCAGCGGCCCGACAGGGGTTCTCACTGAAGCTTTCTTT.

The CDR3 here is CASSPSKQGYEQYF. For the CDR3, the DNA is TGTGCCAGCTCACCGTCGAAACAGGGCTACGAGCAGTACTTC. This chain connects TRBV18 to TRBJ2-7, with D perhaps TRBD1 (6 bases). Trimming took 3 bases from V and 3 from J, leaving 12 bases between them. The CDR3 runs 14 residues. The germline CDR1 and CDR2 sequences are KGHSH and LQKENI.

The chain combines TRBV30 with TRBJ2-3, with D possibly matching TRBD2 (6 bases). CDR3 size: 12 residues. Germline assignment: CDR1 GTSNPN and CDR2 SVGIG (reference sequence). With 4 bases removed from V and 10 bases from J, the gap between germline ends came to 15 bases. The CDR3 loop reads CAWNLAPGAQYF. As DNA, the CDR3 is TGTGCCTGGAATCTGGCCCCGGGAGCGCAGTATTTT. The full variable domain, its missing parts supplied by reference TRBV30 and TRBJ2-3, is SQTIHQWPATLVQPVGSPLSLECTVEGTSNPNLYWYRQAAGRGLQLLFYSVGIGQISSEVPQNLSASRPQDRQFILSSKKLLLSDSGFYLCAWNLAPGAQYFGPGTRLTVL.

The chain has TRBV12-3 or TRBV12-4 and TRBJ1-6; tentatively, D is TRBD1 (5 bases). The V gene lost 6 bases and the J gene lost 10 bases, with 10 bases spanning the gap. This CDR3 contains 12 residues. The CDR3 region is CASRHGGSPLHF. The CDR3 DNA reads TGTGCCAGCAGACACGGGGGATCACCCCTCCACTTT.

CDR3 nucleotides: TGCGCCAGCAGCTTTAATAAATATGAAAAACTGTTTTTT. Translation: CASSFNKYEKLFF. V and J are TRBV5-1 and TRBJ1-4; unclear D gene. Germline V lookup: CDR1 SGHRS, CDR2 YFSETQ. Trimming left V 2 bases short and J 6 bases short, with 8 bases between. This CDR3 contains 13 residues.

The J gene is TRBJ1-2, the V gene TRBV4-1, with 7 bases that match TRBD1. This CDR3 is 15 amino acids long. Germline assignment: CDR1 MGHRA and CDR2 YSYEKL. With V trimmed by 1 base and J by 2 bases, 4 bases remained unmatched. CDR3 sequence: CASSQGPGGNYGYTF. As DNA, the CDR3 is TGCGCCAGCAGCCAAGGTCCAGGGGGAAACTATGGCTACACCTTC.

The V gene is TRBV2, the J gene TRBJ2-2, with TRBD1 matching 10 bases. This CDR3 contains 14 residues. Germline V gene data show CDR1 as SNHLY and CDR2 as FYNNEI. Trimming removed 5 bases from V and 4 bases from J; junction bases left unmatched: 1. Here the CDR3 DNA reads TGTGCCAGCAGTTGGACAGGGGGCACCGGGGAGCTGTTTTTT. This translates into CASSWTGGTGELFF.

V usage is TRBV27 and J usage is TRBJ1-2; D not resolved. Germline V gives CDR1 MNHEY, CDR2 SMNVEV (reference sequence). The CDR3 loop spans 17 amino acids. Trimming took off 0 bases at V and 0 bases at J, with 14 bases between the two ends. The CDR3 DNA reads TGTGCCAGCAGTTTATCGGCCCCCGGGTCAGCTAACTATGGCTACACCTTC. Its translation: CASSLSAPGSANYGYTF.

The V and J genes are TRBV6-6 and TRBJ1-1; a weak D match, TRBD1 (6 bases). CDR3 length: 15 residues. Germline V gives CDR1 MNHNY, CDR2 SVGAGI (reference sequence). The V end lost 6 bases, the J end lost 5 bases, and 19 bases lay between the germline ends. CDR3 nucleotides: TGTGCCAGCAGCCCACCGCCCCACAGGGTTACTGAAGCTTTCTTT. Translation gives CASSPPPHRVTEAFF.

This clone was observed a single time. The chain employs TRBV14 and TRBJ1-6, with D possibly matching TRBD1 (6 bases). With 1 base removed from V and 4 bases from J, the gap between germline ends came to 14 bases. The germline gives CDR1 SGHDN, CDR2 FVKESK. The CDR3 consists of 17 residues. Here the CDR3 reads CASSQVVGDKYNSPLHF. CDR3 DNA sequence: TGTGCCAGCAGCCAAGTTGTAGGGGACAAATATAATTCACCCCTCCACTTT.

This sequence joins TRBV6-5 and TRBJ2-1; 11 nucleotides line up with TRBD2. V was clipped by 4 bases and J by 3 bases; unmatched bases: 5. The CDR3 has 16 residues. Germline assignment: CDR1 MNHEY and CDR2 SVGAGI. CDR3 sequence reads: CASSFRLAGHYNEQFF. CDR3 DNA sequence: TGTGCCAGCAGTTTCCGACTAGCGGGGCACTACAATGAGCAGTTCTTC.

V usage is TRBV30 and J usage is TRBJ1-1, with D perhaps TRBD1 (5 bases). CDR3 size: 17 residues. V lost 4 bases, J lost 0 bases, and 21 bases lay in between. Per germline, CDR1 GTSNPN and CDR2 SVGIG (reference sequence). The CDR3 nucleotides read TGTGCCTGGACCCCGGGACTTCTACCCGTTATGAACACTGAAGCTTTCTTT. As protein: CAWTPGLLPVMNTEAFF.

As to this clone: Other DNA sequences from this sample encode an identical CDR3 as well. CDR3 in amino acids: CSARGQYGYTF. The CDR3 DNA reads TGCAGTGCTAGAGGACAGTATGGCTACACCTTC. The chain combines TRBV20-1 with TRBJ1-2; possible D gene TRBD1, 5 bases. The V gene's germline CDR1 is DFQATT and CDR2 SNEGSKA (reference sequence). Trimming took off 1 base at V and 5 bases at J, with 5 bases between the two ends. The CDR3 spans 11 residues.